Presented here are 23 T cell receptor beta chains from one specimen sequenced in a study of T-cell memory formation after mild COVID-19. TCRdb used MiXCR to reprocess the 5' RACE reads, holding one entry per CDR3 protein. The repertoire holds over 300,000 distinct CDR3 sequences, with around a fifth as singletons. The material sequenced was PBMCs or a T cell subset sorted from them (not recorded which). These receptors came from a man between 18 and 35 years old who had mild COVID-19 (a few samples of this study predate the infection). Cell type and time point are not known.

The chain is built from TRBV5-1 and TRBJ2-1; 13 positions match TRBD2. V was clipped by 5 bases and J by 6 bases; unmatched bases: 5. Germline CDR1 is SGHRS and CDR2 is YFSETQ. The CDR3 sequence is 15 residues long. This CDR3 reads CASRAGTSGTNEQFF. The CDR3 nucleotides read TGCGCCAGCAGAGCCGGGACTAGCGGGACCAATGAGCAGTTCTTC.

In this sample, this clonotype turned up a few times. This rearrangement joins TRBV20-1 to TRBJ2-5; D is perhaps TRBD1 (6 bases). V was clipped by 7 bases and J by 5 bases, with 17 bases between them. The CDR3 runs 13 residues. Germline V CDR1 and CDR2: DFQATT, SNEGSKA (reference sequence). CDR3 residues: CSGSDQGWETQYF. The CDR3 nucleotides are TGCAGTGGGTCGGATCAGGGGTGGGAGACCCAGTACTTC.

This clonotype was recorded at least ten times. The rearrangement uses TRBV10-3 and TRBJ2-1; 9 positions match TRBD2. The junction had 6 bases not matched to a gene; V was cut back by 8 bases and J by 4 bases. The CDR3 is 14 amino acids. CDR1 ENHRY and CDR2 SYGVKD come from the germline V gene. CDR3 in amino acids: CAIGGGGGYNEQFF. CDR3 coding DNA: TGTGCCATCGGTGGCGGGGGGGGATACAATGAGCAGTTCTTC.

This clonotype was seen a handful of times. The chain has TRBV3-1 and TRBJ2-5; possible D gene TRBD2, 5 bases. The CDR3 runs to 16 residues. In germline, CDR1 is LGHDT, CDR2 YNNKEL (reference sequence). V was pared by 0 bases and J by 1 base, with 12 bases between. In nucleotides, the CDR3 is TGTGCCAGCAGCCAAGAAGGAGGCGGGCTCCAAGAGACCCAGTACTTC. Its protein is CASSQEGGGLQETQYF.

This clonotype has at least ten counts. The chain links TRBV19 to TRBJ1-5; perhaps TRBD1 as D (5 bases). CDR3 length equals 13 residues. The germline V gene encodes CDR1 LNHDA and CDR2 SQIVND (reference sequence). Trimming took off 7 bases at V and 9 bases at J, with 16 bases between the two ends. The CDR3 is CASTMAGVRPQHF. CDR3 in DNA: TGTGCCAGTACCATGGCGGGGGTCCGGCCCCAGCATTTT.

This chain links TRBV7-2 with TRBJ2-5, with 13 bases lining up with TRBD2. This CDR3 contains 16 residues. Germline-derived CDR1 and CDR2 are SGHTA and FQGNSA. V was clipped by 8 bases and J by 5 bases; unmatched bases: 11. In DNA form, the CDR3 reads TGTGCCAGCTCTATGGGAGGACTAGCGGGAGAGGAGACCCAGTACTTC. It yields the protein CASSMGGLAGEETQYF.

This clonotype occurred many times. The V and J genes are TRBV19 and TRBJ2-1; TRBD2 matches 7 bases. In germline, CDR1 is LNHDA, CDR2 SQIVND (reference sequence). This CDR3 is built from 15 residues. The ends lost 10 bases at V and 0 bases at J; junction bases unmatched: 9. The CDR3, as DNA: TGTGCCACTGAGGCGGGGGTTAGCTCCTACAATGAGCAGTTCTTC. Its protein is CATEAGVSSYNEQFF.

This clonotype came up a few times. The J gene is TRBJ1-4, the V gene TRBV3-1; D possibly corresponds to TRBD1 (5 bases). V lost 2 bases and J lost 7, with 11 bases in between. Germline V gives CDR1 LGHDT, CDR2 YNNKEL (reference sequence). There are 14 residues in the CDR3. The CDR3: CASSQNRRGEKLFF. The DNA for the CDR3 is TGTGCCAGCAGCCAAAACAGGCGGGGTGAAAAACTGTTTTTT.

The genes are TRBV5-1 and TRBJ1-6, with D maybe TRBD1 (6 bases). Germline CDR1 reads SGHRS; CDR2 reads YFSETQ. The CDR3 loop spans 14 amino acids. V lost 5 bases, J lost 5 bases, and 11 bases lay in between. CDR3: CASSRTENNSPLHF. The DNA for the CDR3 is TGCGCCAGCAGTAGGACAGAGAATAATTCACCCCTCCACTTT.

V gene TRBV4-1 combines with J gene TRBJ1-2, with D perhaps TRBD1 (6 bases). V was pared by 0 bases and J by 5 bases, with 16 bases between. Per the germline V gene, CDR1 is MGHRA and CDR2 is YSYEKL. This CDR3 has 16 amino acids. The CDR3 reads CASSQDMFTGNYGYTF. The CDR3 nucleotides read TGCGCCAGCAGCCAAGATATGTTCACAGGGAATTATGGCTACACCTTC.

This rearrangement joins TRBV20-1 to TRBJ2-3; D gene uncertain. V shed 3 bases and J shed 2 bases, with 18 bases lying between them. Germline-derived CDR1 and CDR2 are DFQATT and SNEGSKA (reference sequence). The CDR3 is 16 amino acids. Written as DNA, the CDR3 is TGCAGTGCTAGTAAGCGAGGCCGGCACCCCACAGATACGCAGTATTTT. This encodes CSASKRGRHPTDTQYF.

About this clonotype itself: At one end the junction does not follow the germline gene, possibly because of a read error. CDR3 sequence: CARRQENTWELFF. In DNA, the CDR3 is TGTGCCAGACGACAGGAGAACACCTGGGAGCTGTTTTTT. This chain joins TRBV28 and TRBJ2-2; TRBD1 might be the D (6 bases). CDR1 and CDR2 (germline): MDHEN, SYDVKM. The CDR3 consists of 13 residues.

This clonotype came up a few times. V usage is TRBV5-1 and J usage is TRBJ2-5; no definite D call. Looked up from germline, CDR1 is SGHRS and CDR2 is YFSETQ. The V gene lost 0 bases and the J gene lost 1 base, with 16 bases spanning the gap. This CDR3 has 17 amino acids. The CDR3 sequence is CASSLARFGDLQETQYF. CDR3 in DNA: TGCGCCAGCAGCTTGGCGAGGTTTGGGGATCTCCAAGAGACCCAGTACTTC.

The chain combines TRBV4-3 with TRBJ1-2, with TRBD1 matching over 9 bases. CDR1 and CDR2 from the germline V gene are LGHNA and YSLEER. The trim removed 0 bases at V and 8 bases at J, leaving 7 bases unmatched. CDR3 size: 15 residues. The CDR3 reads CASSQDPTGGRGYTF. The CDR3 DNA follows: TGCGCCAGCAGCCAAGATCCAACAGGGGGCAGGGGCTACACCTTC.

The rearrangement links TRBV7-2 to TRBJ1-1, with 8 bases that match TRBD1. The CDR3 is made up of 15 amino acids. V gave up 5 bases and J gave up 1 base; unmatched junction bases: 6. Germline CDR1 and CDR2: SGHTA and FQGNSA. CDR3: CASSPRQGRNTEAFF. CDR3 nucleotide sequence: TGTGCCAGCAGCCCTAGACAGGGGCGGAACACTGAAGCTTTCTTT.

The chain has TRBV7-8 and TRBJ2-1; possible D gene TRBD2, 6 bases. From germline, CDR1 is SGHVS and CDR2 FQNEAQ. The germline V and J ends were trimmed by 5 bases and 7 bases, with 15 bases remaining between them. CDR3 size: 14 residues. CDR3 DNA: TGTGCCAGCAGCCAAGGAGGGGATCTAAATGAGCAGTTCTTC. This encodes CASSQGGDLNEQFF.

This clonotype was detected a few times. This chain joins TRBV28 and TRBJ1-5; D uncertain. V was shortened by 11 bases and J by 2 bases, with 10 bases between the two germline ends. This CDR3 spans 12 amino acids. The V gene's germline CDR1 is MDHEN and CDR2 SYDVKM. CDR3 residues: CAPTGRNQPQHF. DNA for the CDR3: TGTGCCCCCACCGGCCGCAATCAGCCCCAGCATTTT. Full variable domain (remainder filled in from reference TRBV28 and TRBJ1-5): DVKVTQSSRYLVKRTGEKVFLECVQDMDHENMFWYRQDPGLGLRLIYFSYDVKMKEKGDIPEGYSVSREKKERFSLILESASTNQTSMYLCAPTGRNQPQHFGDGTRLSIL.

This clonotype was observed many times. This rearrangement joins TRBV11-2 to TRBJ2-7; 12 bases agree with TRBD2. The CDR3 totals 14 residues. Germline V gene lookup returns CDR1 SGHAT and CDR2 FQNNGV. The trim removed 5 bases at V and 4 bases at J, leaving 3 bases unmatched. CDR3 nucleotide sequence: TGTGCCAGCAGCCCCGGGACTAGCGGGTACGAGCAGTACTTC. It encodes CASSPGTSGYEQYF. The variable domain in full, with the rest retrieved from reference TRBV11-2 and TRBJ2-7, is EAGVAQSPRYKIIEKRQSVAFWCNPISGHATLYWYQQILGQGPKLLIQFQNNGVVDDSQLPKDRFSAERLKGVDSTLKIQPAKLEDSAVYLCASSPGTSGYEQYFGPGTRLTVT.

This clonotype was recorded a few times. The CDR3 DNA sequence: TGTGCCAGCAGCTTAGAGGGTTTCTACGAGCAGTACGTC. The encoded protein is CASSLEGFYEQYV. This rearrangement joins TRBV7-9 to TRBJ2-7; no clear D gene. This CDR3 has 13 amino acids. V lost 1 base and J 3 bases, leaving 7 bases between the germline ends. The germline V gene encodes CDR1 SEHNR and CDR2 FQNEAQ (reference sequence).

The chain couples TRBV27 to TRBJ1-2; D possibly corresponds to TRBD1 (5 bases). There are 12 residues in the CDR3. Germline-derived CDR1 and CDR2 are MNHEY and SMNVEV (reference sequence). V was pared by 5 bases and J by 10 bases, with 14 bases between. The chain's CDR3 is CASSRGGWHYTF. The CDR3 DNA reads TGTGCCAGCAGTCGGGGGGGTTGGCACTACACCTTC.

This clonotype was picked up a small number of times. The chain recombines TRBV28 with TRBJ1-1; no definite D call. V lost 2 bases to trimming and J lost 0 bases, with 7 bases between them. The CDR3 totals 14 residues. The germline CDR1 and CDR2 sequences are MDHEN and SYDVKM. Written as DNA, the CDR3 is TGTGCCAGCAGTTTACGACCCATGAACACTGAAGCTTTCTTT. It encodes CASSLRPMNTEAFF. The entire variable domain, with the rest obtained from reference TRBV28 and TRBJ1-1, is as follows: DVKVTQSSRYLVKRTGEKVFLECVQDMDHENMFWYRQDPGLGLRLIYFSYDVKMKEKGDIPEGYSVSREKKERFSLILESASTNQTSMYLCASSLRPMNTEAFFGQGTRLTVV.

This clonotype was counted between two and nine times. The rearrangement uses TRBV6-5 and TRBJ2-3, with a possible D match to TRBD2 (5 bases). Germline V lookup: CDR1 MNHEY, CDR2 SVGAGI. The germline V and J ends were trimmed by 2 bases and 8 bases, with 8 bases remaining between them. The CDR3 runs 12 residues. In DNA form, the CDR3 reads TGTGCCAGCAGTTACCCGGGGAGTACGCAGTATTTT. Its protein product is CASSYPGSTQYF.

This clonotype was picked up a small number of times. The V gene is TRBV7-2, the J gene TRBJ1-6, with 9 bases that match TRBD1. Trimming at V came to 7 bases and at J to 10 bases, leaving 11 bases not matched to a gene. The CDR3 has 15 residues. Germline V lookup: CDR1 SGHTA, CDR2 FQGNSA. DNA for the CDR3: TGTGCCAGCACCCAATTACAGGGGGCTAACTCACCCCTCCACTTT. Translation: CASTQLQGANSPLHF.